These 18 T cell receptor beta chains came from one sample sequenced in a study of T cells in women clearing cervical HPV infection. Libraries were prepared by immunoSEQ multiplex PCR; TCRdb keeps only in-frame clonotypes and omits some of them. The table for this sample gives about 18,000 clones. The sequenced material came from blood buffy coat. The source is a woman between 18 and 70 years old with a cervical HPV16 infection that either progressed to CIN3+ or cleared (not recorded which).

As to this clone: The read falls 3 residues short of the CDR3 end, and the missing part is taken from the germline J gene. V usage is TRBV5-1 and J usage is TRBJ2-1; tentatively, D is TRBD1 (6 bases). The V and J ends lost 2 bases and 3 bases respectively, with 12 bases between them. The CDR3 loop spans 15 amino acids. Germline V lookup: CDR1 SGHRS, CDR2 YFSETQ. CDR3 DNA, as far as it was read: TGCGCCAGCAGCTTCTCAGGGGACAACTACAATGAG. It is translated as CASSFSGDNYNE. The CDR3 in full is CASSFSGDNYNEQFF.

To note about this clone: The read stops 3 residues short of the end of the CDR3; the missing end is completed from the germline J gene. The rearrangement links TRBV12-3 or TRBV12-4 to TRBJ2-1, with TRBD1 matching over 9 bases. The CDR3 is 14 amino acids. V shed 7 bases and J 8 bases; nucleotides not matched to a gene: 9. The CDR3 sequence: CASTGTGSNHEQFF. Incomplete CDR3 DNA: TGTGCCAGCACTGGGACAGGGTCGAACCATGAG.

About this clone: The CDR3 end is not reached by the read, which stops 3 residues before it; the germline J gene fills it in. The chain uses TRBV18 and TRBJ1-1; D is possibly TRBD1 (5 bases). Trimming shortened V by 2 bases and J by 4 bases, and 14 bases separated the two germline ends. The CDR3 covers 15 residues. Germline CDR1 reads KGHSH; CDR2 reads LQKENI. CDR3 bases read: TGTGCCAGCTCACCAGGGCAGGGAACGAGCACTGAA. Translating it yields CASSPGQGTSTE. The whole CDR3 protein is CASSPGQGTSTEAFF.

Remarks on this clone: The read falls 3 residues short of the CDR3 end, and the missing part is taken from the germline J gene. The rearrangement joins TRBV29-1 to TRBJ1-2; D is possibly TRBD1 (5 bases). This CDR3 region has 11 residues. The V gene's germline CDR1 is SQVTM and CDR2 ANQGSEA. Between the trimmed V and J ends, which lost 6 bases and 4 bases, there was a span of 9 bases. CDR3 sequence reads: CSVADSYGYTF. The sequenced part of the CDR3 DNA is TGCAGCGTCGCTGACAGCTATGGC.

A note on this clone: The missing CDR3 end, 3 residues past where the read stops, is filled in from the germline J gene. This chain links TRBV12-3 or TRBV12-4 with TRBJ1-5; 11 nucleotides match TRBD1. CDR3 length equals 15 residues. Unmatched junction bases numbered 8, after V lost 7 bases and J lost 6 bases. CDR3 loop: CASTYGQGAFQPQHF. Incomplete CDR3 DNA: TGTGCCAGCACCTACGGACAGGGGGCTTTTCAGCCC.

Regarding this clone: The CDR3 is cut off 3 residues early in the read; its end comes from the germline J gene. The V and J genes are TRBV30 and TRBJ2-7, with D unresolved. The CDR3 runs 15 residues. Between the trimmed V and J ends, which lost 1 base and 3 bases, there was a span of 16 bases. The germline CDR1 and CDR2 sequences are GTSNPN and SVGIG (reference sequence). This chain's CDR3 is CAWSGGAQLSYEQYF. The sequenced part of the CDR3 DNA is TGTGCCTGGAGTGGAGGAGCGCAGCTAAGCTACGAG. The whole variable domain, filled in from reference TRBV30 and TRBJ2-7, reads SQTIHQWPATLVQPVGSPLSLECTVEGTSNPNLYWYRQAAGRGLQLLFYSVGIGQISSEVPQNLSASRPQDRQFILSSKKLLLSDSGFYLCAWSGGAQLSYEQYFGPGTRLTVT.

As for this clone: The observed sequence ends 3 residues before the CDR3 terminus, with the missing tail filled in from the germline J gene. The chain carries TRBV9 and TRBJ1-6, with 8 bases matching TRBD1. Germline CDR1 is SGDLS and CDR2 is YYNGEE. Trimming removed 0 bases from V and 9 bases from J; junction bases left unmatched: 14. This CDR3 has 18 residues. CDR3 sequence reads: CASSVGPSEGTGGSPLHF. The sequenced part of the CDR3 DNA is TGTGCCAGCAGCGTAGGCCCAAGTGAAGGGACAGGAGGTTCACCC.

Concerning this clone: The read finishes 3 residues shy of the CDR3 end, and the germline J gene is used to complete it. The chain uses TRBV5-1 and TRBJ1-3; no clear D. CDR3 length equals 15 residues. Germline V lookup: CDR1 SGHRS, CDR2 YFSETQ. V shed 5 bases and J shed 0 bases, with 12 bases lying between them. Partial CDR3 DNA: TGCGCCAGCAGTGAATCTCCAGTCTCTGGAAACACC. This encodes CASSESPVSGNT. The full CDR3 reads CASSESPVSGNTIYF.

About this clone: The read ends 3 residues shy of where the CDR3 ends; the end is completed using the germline J gene. The chain is built from TRBV30 and TRBJ1-4; 10 positions agree with TRBD1. V dropped 5 bases and J dropped 5; count of bases not matched to a gene: 5. This CDR3 contains 14 residues. Germline CDR1 and CDR2: GTSNPN and SVGIG (reference sequence). CDR3 DNA (partial): TGTGCCTGGGACCCGGGACAGGGGAATGAAAAA. Its protein product is CAWDPGQGNEK. The entire CDR3 is CAWDPGQGNEKLFF.

About this clone: The read ends 3 residues early relative to the CDR3; the germline J gene fills the gap. This chain connects TRBV20-1 to TRBJ2-2; D gene uncertain. Germline values: CDR1 DFQATT, CDR2 SNEGSKA (reference sequence). The CDR3 is made up of 15 amino acids. The CDR3 protein is CSAKDITSTNEKLFF. The sequenced CDR3 bases are TGCAGTGCTAAAGATATAACCTCAACTAATGAAAAG.

With respect to this clone: The missing CDR3 end, 3 residues past where the read stops, is filled in from the germline J gene. The V gene is TRBV13, the J gene TRBJ2-4, with D hard to call. Deletions cut 5 bases from V and 0 bases from J, with 8 bases between. Germline V gives CDR1 PRHDT, CDR2 FYEKMQ (reference sequence). CDR3 length: 14 residues. The CDR3 bases that were read are TGTGCCAGCAGCCACATTGTAGCCAAAAACATT. Translated: CASSHIVAKNI. The entire CDR3 protein reads CASSHIVAKNIQYF.

Worth noting for this clone: The read is 3 residues too short to cover the CDR3 end, so that end is filled in from the germline J gene. This sequence joins TRBV20-1 and TRBJ1-3, with D possibly matching TRBD1 (5 bases). The V and J ends lost 2 bases and 4 bases respectively, with 12 bases between them. Germline-derived CDR1 and CDR2 are DFQATT and SNEGSKA (reference sequence). CDR3 length equals 14 residues. The CDR3 region is CSARFQGGGNTIYF. The part of the CDR3 DNA that was read is TGCAGTGCTAGATTCCAGGGAGGGGGAAACACC.

Points on this clone: At one boundary the junction diverges from the germline segment, which might be a read error. The read terminates 3 residues ahead of where the CDR3 ends, so the germline J gene completes it. The genes are TRBV18 and TRBJ2-2; a weak D match, TRBD1 (5 bases). Germline lookup yields CDR1 KGHSH and CDR2 LQKENI. This CDR3 is 15 amino acids long. Partial CDR3 DNA: TGTGCCAGCTCACCACCGGGGCTGAACGCCGGGGAG. It translates to CASSPPGLNAGE. In full, the CDR3 is CASSPPGLNAGELFF.

On this clone itself: From the germline J gene comes the end of the CDR3, since the read stops 3 residues before it. The chain links TRBV7-9 to TRBJ1-2; TRBD1 matches at 7 bases. The germline CDR1 and CDR2 sequences are SEHNR and FQNEAQ (reference sequence). The CDR3 loop spans 14 amino acids. CDR3 sequence reads: CASSSYRGDYDYTF. The CDR3 DNA, read in part, is TGTGCCAGCAGCTCGTACAGGGGAGACTACGAC.

As for this clone: The read gets to within 3 residues of the CDR3 end, and the germline J gene fills in the rest. The chain carries TRBV5-4 and TRBJ1-1, with D hard to call. The CDR3 covers 12 residues. Trimming pared 7 bases from V and 1 base from J, leaving 8 bases between. The germline CDR1 and CDR2 sequences are SGHNT and YYREEE (reference sequence). CDR3 amino acids: CASALSNTEAFF. CDR3 DNA, as far as it was read: TGTGCCAGCGCTCTATCGAACACTGAA.

With regard to this clone: Read data end 3 residues before the CDR3 end; the end is taken from the germline J gene. V and J are TRBV10-3 and TRBJ2-1; 7 positions match TRBD2. The germline gives CDR1 ENHRY, CDR2 SYGVKD. Trimming removed 7 bases from V and 5 bases from J; junction bases left unmatched: 8. This CDR3 comprises 14 residues. The CDR3 loop is CAITSGLNNNEQFF. CDR3 bases read: TGTGCCATCACTTCGGGACTAAATAACAATGAG.

Turning to this clone: The CDR3 goes on 3 residues after the read ends, and that part is filled in from the germline J gene. The chain uses TRBV19 and TRBJ2-1; a weak D match, TRBD2 (5 bases). Germline lookup yields CDR1 LNHDA and CDR2 SQIVND (reference sequence). The CDR3 spans 14 residues. V was pared by 4 bases and J by 8 bases, with 15 bases between. The CDR3 reads CASSTSDSWDEQFF. The CDR3 DNA, read in part, is TGTGCCAGTAGTACCTCGGACTCCTGGGATGAG.

Concerning this clone: The sequenced fragment ends 3 residues before the CDR3 boundary, so the rest is inferred from the germline J gene. The J gene is TRBJ1-1, the V gene TRBV7-3, with 11 positions matching TRBD1. The CDR3 length is 13 residues. Germline V gene lookup returns CDR1 SGHTA and CDR2 FQGTGA. Partial CDR3 DNA: TGTGCCAGCAGCCCGGGGACAGGGGGGGAA. Amino acids: CASSPGTGGE. The entire CDR3 protein is CASSPGTGGEAFF.